One and the same sample provided the 16 T cell receptor beta chains below, sequenced in a study of blood T cell repertoires in COVID-19. The protocol was immunoSEQ multiplex PCR, while the TCRdb copy is restricted to in-frame clones and leaves out a portion. The sample lists about 250,000 clones, 86% seen once, with about 16% in the top ten. The sample was PBMCs or T cells enriched from blood (not recorded which). The receptors derive from a man between 18 and 35 years old who had recovered from COVID-19.

The V call is TRBV10-2, the J call TRBJ2-7; 9 nucleotides line up with TRBD2. This CDR3 contains 14 residues. V was clipped by 6 bases and J by 0 bases; unmatched bases: 3. Per germline, CDR1 WSHSY and CDR2 SAAADI. As DNA, the CDR3 is TGCGCCAGCAGGGTAGCGGGAGTCTCCTACGAGCAGTACTTC. It codes for CASRVAGVSYEQYF.

The rearrangement links TRBV19 to TRBJ2-3; TRBD1 is a possible D gene (5 bases). The CDR3 has 17 amino acids. Trimming removed 1 base from V and 0 bases from J, with 14 bases in between. CDR1 and CDR2 from the germline V gene are LNHDA and SQIVND (reference sequence). This chain's CDR3 is CASSIGPDRYSTDTQYF. CDR3 nucleotide sequence: TGTGCCAGTAGTATAGGCCCAGACAGATACAGCACAGATACGCAGTATTTT.

The chain links TRBV5-1 to TRBJ2-3; 9 positions agree with TRBD2. The CDR3 is 16 residues long. After removal of 0 bases from V and 1 base from J, the junction contained 3 bases not matched to a gene. From germline, CDR1 is SGHRS and CDR2 YFSETQ. Here the CDR3 reads CASSLASSGGTDTQYF. CDR3 DNA sequence: TGCGCCAGCAGCTTGGCTTCTAGCGGGGGCACAGATACGCAGTATTTT.

This chain joins TRBV19 and TRBJ2-1; D gene ambiguous. The V and J ends lost 3 bases and 2 bases respectively, with 11 bases between them. The CDR3 covers 15 residues. CDR1 and CDR2 (germline): LNHDA, SQIVND (reference sequence). The CDR3 DNA reads TGTGCCAGTAGTATCATGGTAGTGGCCTACAATGAGCAGTTCTTC. Residues: CASSIMVVAYNEQFF.

The V call is TRBV6-5, the J call TRBJ1-1; D gene ambiguous. The CDR3 runs 12 residues. The V gene's germline CDR1 is MNHEY and CDR2 SVGAGI. Trimming left V 2 bases short and J 6 bases short, with 7 bases between. CDR3 in amino acids: CASSYGSSEAFF. The CDR3 DNA reads TGTGCCAGCAGTTACGGGAGCTCTGAAGCTTTCTTT.

The chain has TRBV4-1 and TRBJ1-1, with TRBD1 matching over 9 bases. CDR3 size: 15 residues. Germline lookup yields CDR1 MGHRA and CDR2 YSYEKL. Trimming took 0 bases from V and 4 from J; bases not matched to a gene: 3. CDR3 sequence: CASSQDETGGTEAFF. CDR3 coding DNA: TGCGCCAGCAGCCAAGACGAGACAGGGGGCACTGAAGCTTTCTTT.

With respect to this clone: The junction does not match germline at one end; this may be a read error. The chain employs TRBV7-7 and TRBJ2-1, with 14 nucleotides matching TRBD2. The CDR3 contains 20 residues. Germline V gene sequence: CDR1 SSHAT, CDR2 FNYEAQ (reference sequence). The CDR3 sequence: CASSLYPPGLAGADYNEQFF. For the CDR3, the DNA is TGTGCTAGCAGCTTGTATCCCCCGGGACTAGCGGGAGCTGACTACAATGAGCAGTTCTTC.

This clone showed up just once. The chain uses TRBV30 and TRBJ2-2, with 9 bases aligning to TRBD1. This CDR3 contains 16 residues. Trimming removed 7 bases from V and 5 bases from J; junction bases left unmatched: 14. Germline assignment: CDR1 GTSNPN and CDR2 SVGIG (reference sequence). CDR3 sequence (DNA): TGTGCCTTCGTGGGACCGGGACAGGGAAATACCGGGGAGCTGTTTTTT. It specifies CAFVGPGQGNTGELFF.

V is TRBV5-4 and J is TRBJ2-1; TRBD2 agrees at 9 bases. J lost 5 bases, V lost 0 bases, and 3 bases had no gene match. CDR1 is SGHNT and CDR2 is YYREEE in the germline V gene (reference sequence). The CDR3 runs 15 residues. CDR3 sequence: CASSLGGGGNNEQFF. In DNA, the CDR3 is TGTGCCAGCAGCTTGGGCGGGGGGGGAAACAATGAGCAGTTCTTC.

The V gene is TRBV27, the J gene TRBJ1-2; perhaps TRBD1 as D (6 bases). The V gene's germline CDR1 is MNHEY and CDR2 SMNVEV (reference sequence). The CDR3 extends over 15 amino acids. Trimming cost V 4 bases and J 7 bases, with 19 bases left between them. The CDR3 reads CASSSGQTGASGYTF. CDR3 nucleotides: TGTGCCAGCAGTTCCGGTCAGACAGGTGCCTCTGGCTACACCTTC.

The gene calls are TRBV5-8 and TRBJ1-1; 7 nucleotides match TRBD1. From germline, CDR1 is SGHTS and CDR2 YDEGEE. Trimming took 5 bases from V and 3 from J; bases not matched to a gene: 4. The CDR3 extends over 13 amino acids. The CDR3 region is CASSFDRDTEAFF. DNA of the CDR3: TGTGCCAGCAGTTTCGACAGGGACACTGAAGCTTTCTTT. Complete variable domain (other parts from reference TRBV5-8 and TRBJ1-1): EAGVTQSPTHLIKTRGQQATLRCSPISGHTSVYWYQQALGLGLQFLLWYDEGEERNRGNFPPRFSGRQFPNYSSELNVNALELEDSALYLCASSFDRDTEAFFGQGTRLTVV.

The chain carries TRBV9 and TRBJ2-1, with 11 positions matching TRBD2. Germline V gene data show CDR1 as SGDLS and CDR2 as YYNGEE. The CDR3 contains 18 residues. J was trimmed by 0 bases and V by 3 bases; bases with no gene match: 8. The chain's CDR3 is CASSDRTSGPSSYNEQFF. CDR3 coding DNA: TGTGCCAGCAGCGACAGGACTAGCGGGCCTAGCTCCTACAATGAGCAGTTCTTC.

The rearrangement joins TRBV5-1 to TRBJ1-2; the D gene is possibly TRBD1 (6 bases). Germline CDR1 and CDR2: SGHRS and YFSETQ. The ends were cut back, 0 bases at V and 5 bases at J, with 11 bases in the middle. The CDR3 covers 14 residues. CDR3 protein: CASSLETGTYGYTF. CDR3 nucleotide sequence: TGCGCCAGCAGCTTGGAGACAGGAACTTATGGCTACACCTTC.

This chain uses TRBV30 with TRBJ1-1; D gene uncertain. Trimming removed 3 bases at V and 2 bases at J, with 7 bases between. Germline CDR1 reads GTSNPN; CDR2 reads SVGIG (reference sequence). This CDR3 is built from 12 residues. The CDR3 coding sequence is TGTGCCTGGAGGGGCCCTAACACTGAAGCTTTCTTT. Amino acid sequence: CAWRGPNTEAFF. Complete variable domain (other parts from reference TRBV30 and TRBJ1-1): SQTIHQWPATLVQPVGSPLSLECTVEGTSNPNLYWYRQAAGRGLQLLFYSVGIGQISSEVPQNLSASRPQDRQFILSSKKLLLSDSGFYLCAWRGPNTEAFFGQGTRLTVV.

The chain recombines TRBV7-2 with TRBJ1-2; unclear D gene. This CDR3 region has 15 residues. Germline lookup yields CDR1 SGHTA and CDR2 FQGNSA. The germline V and J ends were trimmed by 5 bases and 8 bases, with 21 bases remaining between them. CDR3 amino acids: CASSAVRSGMRGYTF. As DNA, the CDR3 is TGTGCCAGCAGCGCCGTCCGGTCGGGTATGAGGGGCTACACCTTC.

The V call is TRBV2, the J call TRBJ1-3, with 7 bases fitting TRBD1. With 6 bases clipped from V and 2 bases from J, the junction kept 4 bases outside the gene matches. From germline, CDR1 is SNHLY and CDR2 FYNNEI. The CDR3 totals 14 residues. CDR3 nucleotides: TGTGCCAGCAGAGACGACAGGGCTGGAAACACCATATATTTT. As protein: CASRDDRAGNTIYF.